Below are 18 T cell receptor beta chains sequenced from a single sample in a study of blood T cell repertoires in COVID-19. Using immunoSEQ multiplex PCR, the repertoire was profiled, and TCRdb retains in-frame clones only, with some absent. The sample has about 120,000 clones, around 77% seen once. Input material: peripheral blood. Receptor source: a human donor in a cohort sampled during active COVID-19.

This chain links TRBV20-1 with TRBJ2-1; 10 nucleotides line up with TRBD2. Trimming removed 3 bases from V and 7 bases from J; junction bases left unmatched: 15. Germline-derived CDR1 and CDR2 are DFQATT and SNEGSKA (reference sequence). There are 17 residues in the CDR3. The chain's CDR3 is CSASGLAERGGGNEQFF. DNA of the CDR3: TGCAGTGCTAGTGGACTAGCGGAGAGAGGCGGGGGAAATGAGCAGTTCTTC.

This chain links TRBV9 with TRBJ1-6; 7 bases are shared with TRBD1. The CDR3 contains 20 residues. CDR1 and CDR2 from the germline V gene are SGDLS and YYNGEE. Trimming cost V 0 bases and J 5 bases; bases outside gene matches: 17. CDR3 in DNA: TGTGCCAGCAGCGTAGCCGGACCAGGACAGGAACTCACAAATAATTCACCCCTCCACTTT. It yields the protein CASSVAGPGQELTNNSPLHF.

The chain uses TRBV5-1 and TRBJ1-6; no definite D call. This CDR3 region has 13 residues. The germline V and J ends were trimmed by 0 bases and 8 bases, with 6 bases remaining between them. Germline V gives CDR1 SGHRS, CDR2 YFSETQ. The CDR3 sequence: CASSLEQDSPLHF. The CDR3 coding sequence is TGCGCCAGCAGCTTGGAGCAGGATTCACCCCTCCACTTT.

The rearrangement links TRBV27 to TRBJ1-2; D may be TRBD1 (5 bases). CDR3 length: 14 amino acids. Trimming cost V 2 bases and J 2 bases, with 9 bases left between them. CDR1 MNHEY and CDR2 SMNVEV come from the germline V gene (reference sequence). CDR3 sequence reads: CASSLGQGNYGYTF. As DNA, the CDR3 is TGTGCCAGCAGTTTAGGGCAGGGAAACTATGGCTACACCTTC.

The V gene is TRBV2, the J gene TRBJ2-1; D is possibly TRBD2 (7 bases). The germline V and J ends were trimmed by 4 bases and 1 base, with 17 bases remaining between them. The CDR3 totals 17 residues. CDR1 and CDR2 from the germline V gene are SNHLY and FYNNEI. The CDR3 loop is CASSVRGGGLSYNEQFF. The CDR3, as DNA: TGTGCCAGCAGTGTAAGGGGCGGGGGCCTTTCCTACAATGAGCAGTTCTTC.

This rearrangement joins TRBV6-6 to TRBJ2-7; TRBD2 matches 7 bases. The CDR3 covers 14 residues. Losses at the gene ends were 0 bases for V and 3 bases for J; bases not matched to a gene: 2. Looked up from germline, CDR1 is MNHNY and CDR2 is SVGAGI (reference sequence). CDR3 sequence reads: CASSYSSGGYEQYF. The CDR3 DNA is TGTGCCAGCAGTTACTCTTCGGGGGGCTACGAGCAGTACTTC.

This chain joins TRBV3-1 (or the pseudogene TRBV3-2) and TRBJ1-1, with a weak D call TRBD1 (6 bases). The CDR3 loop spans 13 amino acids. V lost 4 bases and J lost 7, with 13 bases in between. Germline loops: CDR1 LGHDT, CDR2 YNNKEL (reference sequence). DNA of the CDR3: TGTGCCAGCAGCCCTGGAGAGACAGGTGAAGCTTTCTTT. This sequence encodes CASSPGETGEAFF.

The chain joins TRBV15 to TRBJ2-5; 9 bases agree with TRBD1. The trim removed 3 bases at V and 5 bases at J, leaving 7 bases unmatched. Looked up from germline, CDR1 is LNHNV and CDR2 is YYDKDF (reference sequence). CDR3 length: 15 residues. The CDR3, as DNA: TGTGCCACCAGCAGGAGGACAGGGGTGGGTGAGACCCAGTACTTC. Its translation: CATSRRTGVGETQYF.

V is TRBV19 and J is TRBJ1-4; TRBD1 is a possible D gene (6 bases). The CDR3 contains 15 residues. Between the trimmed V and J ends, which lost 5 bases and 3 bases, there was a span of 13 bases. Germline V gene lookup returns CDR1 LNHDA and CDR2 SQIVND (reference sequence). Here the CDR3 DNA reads TGTGCCAGTAGTGTACAGGGTGAAGCTAATGAAAAACTGTTTTTT. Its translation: CASSVQGEANEKLFF.

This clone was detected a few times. The CDR3 sequence: CASSSGGSGYTF. CDR3 sequence (DNA): TGTGCCAGCAGTTCAGGGGGATCTGGCTACACCTTC. This chain joins TRBV6-6 and TRBJ1-2; 7 bases line up with TRBD1. Germline CDR1 is MNHNY and CDR2 is SVGAGI (reference sequence). The trim removed 4 bases at V and 7 bases at J, leaving 3 bases unmatched. This CDR3 spans 12 amino acids.

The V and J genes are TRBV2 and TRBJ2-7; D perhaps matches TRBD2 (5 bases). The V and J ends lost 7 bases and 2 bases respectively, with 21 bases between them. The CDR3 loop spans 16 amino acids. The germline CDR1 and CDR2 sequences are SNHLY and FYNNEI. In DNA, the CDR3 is TGTGCCAGCATGGTCGGGGTAATAATCCCCCCCTACGAGCAGTACTTC. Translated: CASMVGVIIPPYEQYF. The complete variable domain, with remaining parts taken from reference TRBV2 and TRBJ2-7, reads EPEVTQTPSHQVTQMGQEVILRCVPISNHLYFYWYRQILGQKVEFLVSFYNNEISEKSEIFDDQFSVERPDGSNFTLKIRSTKLEDSAMYFCASMVGVIIPPYEQYFGPGTRLTVT.

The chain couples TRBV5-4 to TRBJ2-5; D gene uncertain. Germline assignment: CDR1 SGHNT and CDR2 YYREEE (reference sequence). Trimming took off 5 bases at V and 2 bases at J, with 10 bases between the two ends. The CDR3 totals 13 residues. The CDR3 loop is CASRREPQETQYF. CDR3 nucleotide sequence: TGTGCCAGCAGGCGCGAACCTCAAGAGACCCAGTACTTC.

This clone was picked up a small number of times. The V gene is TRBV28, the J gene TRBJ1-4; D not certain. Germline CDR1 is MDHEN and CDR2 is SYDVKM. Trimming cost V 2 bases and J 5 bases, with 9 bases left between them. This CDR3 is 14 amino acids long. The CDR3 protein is CASSLGGLNEKLFF. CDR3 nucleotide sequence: TGTGCCAGCAGTTTAGGCGGCTTGAATGAAAAACTGTTTTTT.

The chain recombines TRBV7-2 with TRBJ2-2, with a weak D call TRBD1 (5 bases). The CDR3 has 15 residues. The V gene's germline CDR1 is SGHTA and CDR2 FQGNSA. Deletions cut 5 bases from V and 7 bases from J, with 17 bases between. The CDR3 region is CASSADRAVGGELFF. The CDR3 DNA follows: TGTGCCAGCAGCGCCGACAGAGCTGTCGGCGGGGAGCTGTTTTTT.

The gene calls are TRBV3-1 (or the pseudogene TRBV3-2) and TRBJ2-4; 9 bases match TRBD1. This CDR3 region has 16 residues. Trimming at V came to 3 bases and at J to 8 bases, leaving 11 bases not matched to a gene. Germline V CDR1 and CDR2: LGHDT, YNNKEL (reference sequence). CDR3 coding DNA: TGTGCCAGCAGCCAGACCTCCGGGACAGGGTTTCACATTCAGTACTTC. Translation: CASSQTSGTGFHIQYF.

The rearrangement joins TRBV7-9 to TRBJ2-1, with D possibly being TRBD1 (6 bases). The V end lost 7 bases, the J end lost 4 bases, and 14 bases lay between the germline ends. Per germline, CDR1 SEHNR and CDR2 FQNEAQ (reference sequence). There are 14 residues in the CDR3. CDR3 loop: CASNGGQPYNEQFF. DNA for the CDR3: TGTGCCAGCAACGGAGGACAGCCTTACAATGAGCAGTTCTTC.

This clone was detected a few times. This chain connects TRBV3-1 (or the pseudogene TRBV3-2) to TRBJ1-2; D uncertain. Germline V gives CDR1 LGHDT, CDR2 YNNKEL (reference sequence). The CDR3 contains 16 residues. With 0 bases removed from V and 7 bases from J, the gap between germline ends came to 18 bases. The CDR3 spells CASSQDREPLPTGYTF. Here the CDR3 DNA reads TGTGCCAGCAGCCAAGATCGGGAGCCGCTTCCGACTGGCTACACCTTC.

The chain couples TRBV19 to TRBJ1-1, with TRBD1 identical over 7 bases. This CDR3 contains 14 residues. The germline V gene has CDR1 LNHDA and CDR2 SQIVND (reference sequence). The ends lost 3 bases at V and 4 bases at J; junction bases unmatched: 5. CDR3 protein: CASSIGTAVTEAFF. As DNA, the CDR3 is TGTGCCAGTAGTATTGGGACAGCAGTCACTGAAGCTTTCTTT.